The 25 T cell receptor beta chains presented below share a single source sample, sequenced in a study of T cell responses to AZD1222 COVID-19 vaccine. TCRdb's copy holds only in-frame clones and misses some; the assay was immunoSEQ multiplex PCR. The sample includes approximately 180,000 clones, approximately 92% of them seen just once. The input for sequencing was peripheral blood, taken 28 days after the second dose of the MenACWY control vaccine. The receptors originated from an adult who received the MenACWY meningococcal vaccine as a control.

This CDR3 reads CASSLEFVYGYTF. The CDR3 region has the DNA TGTGCCAGCAGCTTAGAATTCGTCTATGGCTACACCTTC. The chain uses TRBV7-8 and TRBJ1-2; D not certain. The V end lost 1 base, the J end lost 4 bases, and 7 bases lay between the germline ends. Per the germline V gene, CDR1 is SGHVS and CDR2 is FQNEAQ. The CDR3 covers 13 residues.

The genes are TRBV7-2 and TRBJ1-6; tentatively, D is TRBD1 (5 bases). There are 11 residues in the CDR3. The V gene's germline CDR1 is SGHTA and CDR2 FQGNSA. Trimming removed 4 bases at V and 16 bases at J, with 11 bases between. The CDR3 bases are TGTGCCAGCAGCTCGGCGAGGGGTCTCCACTTT. Translation: CASSSARGLHF.

J is TRBJ2-3 and V is TRBV27, with TRBD2 identical over 7 bases. CDR1 and CDR2 from the germline V gene are MNHEY and SMNVEV (reference sequence). V was pared by 6 bases and J by 0 bases, with 9 bases of the junction left unmatched. The CDR3 loop spans 16 amino acids. CDR3 coding DNA: TGTGCCAGCAGCCCAACTAGCGCAGCTAGCACAGATACGCAGTATTTT. It encodes CASSPTSAASTDTQYF.

The chain is built from TRBV5-6 and TRBJ1-5; D is unclear. The length of the CDR3 is 13 residues. Trimming stripped 2 bases from V and 1 base from J, with 4 bases between. Germline CDR1 reads SGHDT; CDR2 reads YYEEEE. CDR3 nucleotide sequence: TGTGCCAGCAGCTTCGGCAGCAATCAGCCCCAGCATTTT. Translated, it gives CASSFGSNQPQHF. Variable domain in full (rest from reference TRBV5-6 and TRBJ1-5): DAGVTQSPTHLIKTRGQQVTLRCSPKSGHDTVSWYQQALGQGPQFIFQYYEEEERQRGNFPDRFSGHQFPNYSSELNVNALLLGDSALYLCASSFGSNQPQHFGDGTRLSIL.

The chain links TRBV7-2 to TRBJ2-1, with D unclear. CDR3 length equals 14 residues. Germline CDR1 SGHTA, CDR2 FQGNSA. Trimming left V 6 bases short and J 1 base short, with 10 bases between. CDR3 nucleotides: TGTGCCAGCAGGCGGTCCGGATCCTACAATGAGCAGTTCTTC. Protein sequence: CASRRSGSYNEQFF. Variable domain in full (rest from reference TRBV7-2 and TRBJ2-1): GAGVSQSPSNKVTEKGKDVELRCDPISGHTALYWYRQSLGQGLEFLIYFQGNSAPDKSGLPSDRFSAERTGGSVSTLTIQRTQQEDSAVYLCASRRSGSYNEQFFGPGTRLTVL.

The rearrangement joins TRBV5-4 to TRBJ2-7; possible D gene TRBD1, 5 bases. Per the germline V gene, CDR1 is SGHNT and CDR2 is YYREEE (reference sequence). The V gene lost 1 base and the J gene lost 5 bases, with 13 bases spanning the gap. The CDR3 totals 14 residues. CDR3: CASSLRQGQDEQYF. The CDR3 DNA follows: TGTGCCAGCAGCTTGCGGCAGGGTCAGGACGAGCAGTACTTC.

The gene calls are TRBV10-2 and TRBJ1-1; D perhaps matches TRBD1 (5 bases). The ends were cut back, 4 bases at V and 0 bases at J, with 9 bases in the middle. Germline values: CDR1 WSHSY, CDR2 SAAADI. CDR3 size: 14 residues. The CDR3 loop reads CASSGSGLNTEAFF. The CDR3 DNA follows: TGCGCCAGCAGTGGTTCGGGGCTGAACACTGAAGCTTTCTTT.

V gene TRBV18 combines with J gene TRBJ1-2, with D possibly matching TRBD1 (6 bases). The CDR3 is 14 residues long. CDR1 is KGHSH and CDR2 is LQKENI in the germline V gene. Trimming shortened V by 2 bases and J by 4 bases, and 11 bases separated the two germline ends. The CDR3 region has the DNA TGTGCCAGCTCACCATCCGGGACAAGCTATGGCTACACCTTC. This sequence encodes CASSPSGTSYGYTF.

The CDR3, as DNA: TGTGCCAGCAGTTTGAACAGGGTCGATGGCTACACCTTC. This gives the protein CASSLNRVDGYTF. The chain carries TRBV12-3 or TRBV12-4 and TRBJ1-2; D possibly corresponds to TRBD1 (6 bases). The CDR3 consists of 13 residues. Between the trimmed V and J ends, which lost 3 bases and 6 bases, there was a span of 11 bases.

This clone was observed a single time. The rearrangement joins TRBV6-5 to TRBJ2-7; the D is unclear. This CDR3 contains 14 residues. Germline V CDR1 and CDR2: MNHEY, SVGAGI. With 0 bases removed from V and 2 bases from J, the gap between germline ends came to 8 bases. In nucleotides, the CDR3 is TGTGCCAGCAGTTACTCAGGCCGTCCCTACGAGCAGTACTTC. Translation gives CASSYSGRPYEQYF.

The genes are TRBV19 and TRBJ1-5; tentative D call: TRBD1 (6 bases). The CDR3 contains 14 residues. From germline, CDR1 is LNHDA and CDR2 SQIVND (reference sequence). Trimming took 4 bases from V and 6 from J, leaving 13 bases between them. The CDR3 loop reads CASSKGLGGQPQHF. CDR3 sequence (DNA): TGTGCCAGTAGTAAAGGGCTAGGGGGTCAGCCCCAGCATTTT.

The chain is built from TRBV4-3 and TRBJ1-1, with D unclear. This CDR3 is built from 13 residues. Germline V lookup: CDR1 LGHNA, CDR2 YSLEER. The V end lost 0 bases, the J end lost 4 bases, and 6 bases lay between the germline ends. DNA of the CDR3: TGCGCCAGCAGCCAAGAGCGTATCACTGAAGCTTTCTTT. Its translation is CASSQERITEAFF.

This clone was seen just once. The V and J genes are TRBV24-1 and TRBJ1-1; D gene ambiguous. In germline, CDR1 is KGHDR, CDR2 SFDVKD. Trimming took 4 bases from V and 4 from J, leaving 9 bases between them. This CDR3 region has 13 residues. The CDR3 sequence is CATSERRGTEAFF. The CDR3 DNA follows: TGTGCCACCAGTGAAAGGAGAGGCACTGAAGCTTTCTTT.

This clone was seen a handful of times. J is TRBJ1-2 and V is TRBV4-1, with a weak D call TRBD1 (5 bases). This CDR3 contains 14 residues. V was cut by 3 bases and J by 4 bases, with 12 bases left in between. Germline V gene data show CDR1 as MGHRA and CDR2 as YSYEKL. CDR3 region: CASSQAGTSYGYTF. In nucleotides, the CDR3 is TGCGCCAGCAGCCAGGCGGGGACTAGCTATGGCTACACCTTC.

The genes are TRBV18 and TRBJ2-5; tentatively, D is TRBD2 (6 bases). This CDR3 has 13 amino acids. Germline V lookup: CDR1 KGHSH, CDR2 LQKENI. V shed 0 bases and J shed 5 bases, with 7 bases lying between them. CDR3 in DNA: TGTGCCAGCTCACCACCGGGGAGGGAGACCCAGTACTTC. It translates to CASSPPGRETQYF.

V and J are TRBV2 and TRBJ1-2, with D possibly matching TRBD1 (6 bases). V was shortened by 6 bases and J by 8 bases, with 19 bases between the two germline ends. This CDR3 contains 14 residues. The germline V gene encodes CDR1 SNHLY and CDR2 FYNNEI. CDR3 region: CASRIGTPGRGYTF. CDR3 coding DNA: TGTGCCAGCAGGATAGGGACACCCGGTAGGGGCTACACCTTC.

This chain joins TRBV3-1 (or the pseudogene TRBV3-2) and TRBJ2-7, with D uncertain. CDR1 is LGHDT, CDR2 YNNKEL, per germline (reference sequence). The V end lost 0 bases, the J end lost 3 bases, and 12 bases lay between the germline ends. CDR3 length: 15 residues. The CDR3 sequence is CASSQEGFLGYEQYF. CDR3 DNA: TGTGCCAGCAGCCAAGAGGGATTTTTGGGCTACGAGCAGTACTTC.

This chain joins TRBV2 and TRBJ1-5, with 8 bases aligning to TRBD1. V trimming: 6 bases; J trimming: 1 base; junction bases outside the gene matches: 5. Germline V lookup: CDR1 SNHLY, CDR2 FYNNEI. The CDR3 consists of 15 residues. The CDR3 coding sequence is TGTGCCAGCAGCGGGGACAGGTTGAGCAATCAGCCCCAGCATTTT. This sequence encodes CASSGDRLSNQPQHF. The full variable domain, rest sourced from reference TRBV2 and TRBJ1-5, is EPEVTQTPSHQVTQMGQEVILRCVPISNHLYFYWYRQILGQKVEFLVSFYNNEISEKSEIFDDQFSVERPDGSNFTLKIRSTKLEDSAMYFCASSGDRLSNQPQHFGDGTRLSIL.

This clone showed up just once. Other DNA sequences in the same sample also yield this CDR3. The chain has TRBV7-6 and TRBJ2-2; 7 bases are shared with TRBD1. Germline V gene data show CDR1 as SGHVS and CDR2 as FNYEAQ. CDR3 size: 13 residues. V dropped 3 bases and J dropped 5; count of bases not matched to a gene: 0. The CDR3: CASSFRGTGELFF. For the CDR3, the DNA is TGTGCCAGCAGCTTCAGGGGGACCGGGGAGCTGTTTTTT.

This clone was found once. In nucleotides, the CDR3 is TGTGCCAGCAGATGGGTGAGCACTGAAGCTTTCTTT. Its protein is CASRWVSTEAFF. The chain links TRBV12-3 or TRBV12-4 to TRBJ1-1; D uncertain. Trimming left V 6 bases short and J 4 bases short, with 9 bases between. CDR3 size: 12 residues.

The CDR3 DNA reads TGTGCCAGCCTACAGGGGGAAGGTTTGGTTGAGCAGTTCTTC. Amino acids: CASLQGEGLVEQFF. The gene calls are TRBV2 and TRBJ2-1, with 8 nucleotides matching TRBD1. The junction had 12 bases not matched to a gene; V was cut back by 8 bases and J by 9 bases. The V gene's germline CDR1 is SNHLY and CDR2 FYNNEI. The CDR3 has 14 residues.

The CDR3 region is CATSDFSSGATDTQYF. The CDR3 DNA is TGTGCCACCAGTGATTTTTCTAGCGGTGCCACAGATACGCAGTATTTT. The chain employs TRBV24-1 and TRBJ2-3; 7 bases match TRBD2. The ends lost 1 base at V and 2 bases at J; junction bases unmatched: 5. The germline V gene has CDR1 KGHDR and CDR2 SFDVKD. The CDR3 runs to 16 residues.

Comment on this clone: This CDR3 is also generated by other DNA sequences in the sample. CDR3 in DNA: TGTGCCACCAGCAGAGAGGGCTATGGCTACACCTTC. This gives the protein CATSREGYGYTF. V and J are TRBV15 and TRBJ1-2, with D hard to call. Germline assignment: CDR1 LNHNV and CDR2 YYDKDF (reference sequence). The ends were cut back, 0 bases at V and 4 bases at J, with 3 bases in the middle. There are 12 residues in the CDR3.

The chain is built from TRBV7-2 and TRBJ2-7; 7 positions agree with TRBD2. This CDR3 region has 19 residues. V gave up 0 bases and J gave up 0 bases; unmatched junction bases: 14. Germline CDR1 reads SGHTA; CDR2 reads FQGNSA. The DNA of the CDR3 is TGTGCCAGCAGCTTAGCGTCCCTAGCGGTTTTCTCGAGCTCCTACGAGCAGTACTTC. Its protein product is CASSLASLAVFSSSYEQYF. Together with reference TRBV7-2 and TRBJ2-7, the CDR3 gives the full variable domain: GAGVSQSPSNKVTEKGKDVELRCDPISGHTALYWYRQSLGQGLEFLIYFQGNSAPDKSGLPSDRFSAERTGGSVSTLTIQRTQQEDSAVYLCASSLASLAVFSSSYEQYFGPGTRLTVT.

This clone appeared once. The chain joins TRBV2 to TRBJ1-3, with D unclear. The germline gives CDR1 SNHLY, CDR2 FYNNEI. The V gene lost 6 bases and the J gene lost 2 bases, with 2 bases spanning the gap. CDR3 length: 11 amino acids. The CDR3 DNA is TGTGCCAGCAGGGCTGGAAACACCATATATTTT. Translating gives CASRAGNTIYF.